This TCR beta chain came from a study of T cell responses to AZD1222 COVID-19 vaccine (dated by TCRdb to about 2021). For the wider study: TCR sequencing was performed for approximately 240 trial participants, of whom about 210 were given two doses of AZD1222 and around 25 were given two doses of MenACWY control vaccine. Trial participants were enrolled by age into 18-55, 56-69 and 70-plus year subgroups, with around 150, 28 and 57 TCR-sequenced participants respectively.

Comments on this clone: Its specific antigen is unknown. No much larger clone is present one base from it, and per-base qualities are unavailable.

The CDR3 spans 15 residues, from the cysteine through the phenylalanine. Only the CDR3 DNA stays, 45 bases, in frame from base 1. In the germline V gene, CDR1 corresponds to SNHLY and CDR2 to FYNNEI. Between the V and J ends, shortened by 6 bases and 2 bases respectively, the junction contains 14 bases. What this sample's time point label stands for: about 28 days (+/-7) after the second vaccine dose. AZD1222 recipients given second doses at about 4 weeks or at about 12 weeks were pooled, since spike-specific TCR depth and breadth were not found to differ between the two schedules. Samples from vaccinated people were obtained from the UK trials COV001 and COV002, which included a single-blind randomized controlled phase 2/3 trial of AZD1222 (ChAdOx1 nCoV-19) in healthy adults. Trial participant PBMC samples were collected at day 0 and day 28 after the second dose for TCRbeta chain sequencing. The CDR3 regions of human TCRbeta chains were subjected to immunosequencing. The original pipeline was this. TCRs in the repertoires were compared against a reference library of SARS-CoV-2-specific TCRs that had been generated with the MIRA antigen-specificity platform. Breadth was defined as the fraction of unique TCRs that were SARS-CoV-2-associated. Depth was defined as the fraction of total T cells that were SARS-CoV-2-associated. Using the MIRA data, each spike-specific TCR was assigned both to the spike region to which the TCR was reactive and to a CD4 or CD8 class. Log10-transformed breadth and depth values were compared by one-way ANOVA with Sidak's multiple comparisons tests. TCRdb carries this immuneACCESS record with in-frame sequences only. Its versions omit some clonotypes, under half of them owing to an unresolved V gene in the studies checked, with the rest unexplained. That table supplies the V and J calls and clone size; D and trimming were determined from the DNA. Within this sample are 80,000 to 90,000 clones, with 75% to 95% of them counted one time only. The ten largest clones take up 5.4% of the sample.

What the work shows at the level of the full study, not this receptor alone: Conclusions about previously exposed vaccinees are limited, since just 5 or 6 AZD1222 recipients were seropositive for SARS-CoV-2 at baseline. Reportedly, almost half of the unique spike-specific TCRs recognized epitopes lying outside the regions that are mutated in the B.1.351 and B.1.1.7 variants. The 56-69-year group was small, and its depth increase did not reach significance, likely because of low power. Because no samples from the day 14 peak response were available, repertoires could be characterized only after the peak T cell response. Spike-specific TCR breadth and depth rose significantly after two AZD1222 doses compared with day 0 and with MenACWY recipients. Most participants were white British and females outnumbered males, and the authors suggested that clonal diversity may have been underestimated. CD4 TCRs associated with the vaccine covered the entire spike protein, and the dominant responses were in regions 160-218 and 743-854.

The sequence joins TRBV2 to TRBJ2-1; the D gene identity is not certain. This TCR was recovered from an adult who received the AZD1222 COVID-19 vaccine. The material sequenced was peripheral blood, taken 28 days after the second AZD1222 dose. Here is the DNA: TGTGCCAGCAGCCCTGAAGCCTCTCCCTACAATGAGCAGTTCTTC. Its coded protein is CASSPEASPYNEQFF.